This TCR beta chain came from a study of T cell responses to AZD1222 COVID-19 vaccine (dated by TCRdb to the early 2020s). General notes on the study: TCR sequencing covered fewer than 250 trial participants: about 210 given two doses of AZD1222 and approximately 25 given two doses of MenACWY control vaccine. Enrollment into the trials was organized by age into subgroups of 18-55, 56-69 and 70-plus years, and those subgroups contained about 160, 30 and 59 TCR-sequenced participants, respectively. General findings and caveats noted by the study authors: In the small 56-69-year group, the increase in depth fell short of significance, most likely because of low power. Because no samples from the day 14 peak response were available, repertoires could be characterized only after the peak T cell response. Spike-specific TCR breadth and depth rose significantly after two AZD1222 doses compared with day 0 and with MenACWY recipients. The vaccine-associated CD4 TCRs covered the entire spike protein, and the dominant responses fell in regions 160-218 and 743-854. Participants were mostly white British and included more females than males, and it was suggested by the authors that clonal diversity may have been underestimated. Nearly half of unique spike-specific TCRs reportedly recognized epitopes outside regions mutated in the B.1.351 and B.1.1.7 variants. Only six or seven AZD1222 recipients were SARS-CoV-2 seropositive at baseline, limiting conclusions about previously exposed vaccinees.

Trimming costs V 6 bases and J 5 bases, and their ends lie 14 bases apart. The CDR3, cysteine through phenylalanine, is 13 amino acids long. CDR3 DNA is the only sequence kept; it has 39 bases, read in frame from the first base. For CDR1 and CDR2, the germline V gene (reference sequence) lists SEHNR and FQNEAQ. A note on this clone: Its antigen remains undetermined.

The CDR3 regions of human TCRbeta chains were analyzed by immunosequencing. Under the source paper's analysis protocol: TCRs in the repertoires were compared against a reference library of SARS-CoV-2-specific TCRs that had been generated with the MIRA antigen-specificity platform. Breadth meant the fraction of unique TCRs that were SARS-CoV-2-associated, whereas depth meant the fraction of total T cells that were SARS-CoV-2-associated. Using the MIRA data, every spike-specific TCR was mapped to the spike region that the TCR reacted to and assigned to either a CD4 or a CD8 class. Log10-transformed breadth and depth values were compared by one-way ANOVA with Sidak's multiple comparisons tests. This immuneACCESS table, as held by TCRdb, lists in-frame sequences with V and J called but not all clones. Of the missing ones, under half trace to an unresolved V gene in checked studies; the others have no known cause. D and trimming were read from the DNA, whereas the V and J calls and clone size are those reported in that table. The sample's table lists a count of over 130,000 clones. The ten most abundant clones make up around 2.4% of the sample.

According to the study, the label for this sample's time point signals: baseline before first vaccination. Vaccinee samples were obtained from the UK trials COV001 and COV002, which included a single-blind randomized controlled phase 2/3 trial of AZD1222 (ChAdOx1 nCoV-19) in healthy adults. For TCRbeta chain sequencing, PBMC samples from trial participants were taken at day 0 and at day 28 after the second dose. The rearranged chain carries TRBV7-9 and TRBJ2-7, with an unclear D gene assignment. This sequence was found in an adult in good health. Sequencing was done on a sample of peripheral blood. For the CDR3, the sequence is CASSNELMDEQYF. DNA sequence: TGTGCCAGCAGTAACGAACTCATGGACGAGCAGTACTTC.